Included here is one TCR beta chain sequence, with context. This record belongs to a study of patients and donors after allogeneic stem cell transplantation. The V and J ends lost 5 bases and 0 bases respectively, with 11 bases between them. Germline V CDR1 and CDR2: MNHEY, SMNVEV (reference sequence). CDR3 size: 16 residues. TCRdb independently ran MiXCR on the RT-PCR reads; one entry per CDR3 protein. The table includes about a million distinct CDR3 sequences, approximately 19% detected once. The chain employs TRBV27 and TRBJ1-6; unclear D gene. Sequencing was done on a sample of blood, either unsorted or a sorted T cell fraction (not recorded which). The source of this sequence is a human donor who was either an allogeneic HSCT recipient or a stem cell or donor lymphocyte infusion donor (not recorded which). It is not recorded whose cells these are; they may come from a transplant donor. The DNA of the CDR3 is TGTGCCAGCAGTCTCCGGGCTAGCTCCTATAATTCACCCCTCCACTTT. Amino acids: CASSLRASSYNSPLHF.